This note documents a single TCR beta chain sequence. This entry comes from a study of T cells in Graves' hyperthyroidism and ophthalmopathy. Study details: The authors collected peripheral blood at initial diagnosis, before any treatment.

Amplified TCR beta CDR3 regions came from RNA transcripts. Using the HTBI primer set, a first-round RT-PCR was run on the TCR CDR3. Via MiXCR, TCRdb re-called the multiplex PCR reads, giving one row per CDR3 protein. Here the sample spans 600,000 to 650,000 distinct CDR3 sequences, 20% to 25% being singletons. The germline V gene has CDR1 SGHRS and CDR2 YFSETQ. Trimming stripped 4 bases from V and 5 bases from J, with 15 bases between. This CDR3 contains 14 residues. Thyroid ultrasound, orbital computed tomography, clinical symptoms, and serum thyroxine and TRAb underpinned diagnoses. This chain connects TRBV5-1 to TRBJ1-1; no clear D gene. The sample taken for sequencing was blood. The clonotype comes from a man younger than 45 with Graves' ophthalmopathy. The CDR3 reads CASSRRAGGTEAFF. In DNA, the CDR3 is TGCGCCAGCAGCCGCCGGGCGGGAGGAACTGAAGCTTTCTTT. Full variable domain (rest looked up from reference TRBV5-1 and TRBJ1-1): KAGVTQTPRYLIKTRGQQVTLSCSPISGHRSVSWYQQTPGQGLQFLFEYFSETQRNKGNFPGRFSGRQFSNSRSEMNVSTLELGDSALYLCASSRRAGGTEAFFGQGTRLTVV.